Following are 16 T cell receptor beta chains from one sample sequenced in a study of graft-versus-host responses after intestinal transplantation. Profiling relied on immunoSEQ multiplex PCR, and the TCRdb table lists in-frame clones only, not all of them. This table has about 90,000 clones, 90% to 95% appearing once. Their antigen targets remain unknown. Sample: unstimulated CD8+ T cells sorted from spleen or lymph node cells, taken before transplant. The receptor set was obtained from a human donor who was the organ donor for an intestinal transplant.

The chain recombines TRBV6-4 with TRBJ1-2; TRBD1 agrees at 7 bases. J was trimmed by 6 bases and V by 0 bases; bases with no gene match: 22. The germline gives CDR1 MRHNA, CDR2 SNTAGT. CDR3 length: 20 residues. CDR3 DNA sequence: TGTGCCAGCAGTGACTCGAAGGCCCTTCATTGGACAGGCGGGCTCGATGGCTACACCTTC. It translates to CASSDSKALHWTGGLDGYTF.

The J gene is TRBJ1-1, the V gene TRBV7-6, with 10 positions matching TRBD1. Germline V lookup: CDR1 SGHVS, CDR2 FNYEAQ. With V trimmed by 4 bases and J by 1 base, 3 bases remained unmatched. CDR3 size: 15 residues. For the CDR3, the DNA is TGTGCCAGCAGCTCGGGACAGGGGCAGAACACTGAAGCTTTCTTT. Protein sequence: CASSSGQGQNTEAFF.

The chain carries TRBV28 and TRBJ1-1; no clear D. This CDR3 spans 15 amino acids. Trimming pared 3 bases from V and 0 bases from J, leaving 11 bases between. Germline values: CDR1 MDHEN, CDR2 SYDVKM. CDR3 amino acids: CASSFTPGMNTEAFF. The CDR3 DNA follows: TGTGCCAGCAGTTTTACTCCGGGTATGAACACTGAAGCTTTCTTT.

This clone came up a few times. The chain has TRBV30 and TRBJ2-7; the match to TRBD1 covers 7 bases. The germline V gene has CDR1 GTSNPN and CDR2 SVGIG (reference sequence). This CDR3 is built from 12 residues. Germline trimming cut 5 bases from V and 2 bases from J; bases unmatched to any gene: 3. CDR3 residues: CAWLGTAYEQYF. CDR3 coding DNA: TGTGCCTGGCTAGGGACAGCCTACGAGCAGTACTTC.

The rearrangement links TRBV5-1 to TRBJ1-1; possible D gene TRBD1, 6 bases. V lost 4 bases and J lost 3, with 13 bases in between. The germline gives CDR1 SGHRS, CDR2 YFSETQ. CDR3 length equals 14 residues. CDR3 sequence reads: CASSTGLGHTEAFF. The CDR3 nucleotides read TGCGCCAGCAGCACAGGGTTAGGCCACACTGAAGCTTTCTTT.

The chain employs TRBV4-1 and TRBJ2-5; TRBD1 agrees at 7 bases. TRBJ2-7 matches the DNA end more closely, so the J call is doubtful. The germline CDR1 and CDR2 sequences are MGHRA and YSYEKL. This CDR3 is 16 amino acids long. As DNA, the CDR3 is TGCGCCAGCAGCCAAGATGACGGACAGGATGCCTACGAGCAGTACTTC. It is translated as CASSQDDGQDAYEQYF.

The V and J genes are TRBV6-6 and TRBJ1-2, with D perhaps matching TRBD1 (6 bases). The CDR3 totals 13 residues. CDR1 MNHNY and CDR2 SVGAGI come from the germline V gene (reference sequence). Trimming cost V 6 bases and J 4 bases, with 12 bases left between them. CDR3 in amino acids: CASRRTDRYGYTF. The CDR3 bases are TGTGCCAGCAGGAGGACAGACCGCTATGGCTACACCTTC.

The gene calls are TRBV7-9 and TRBJ2-2; TRBD1 might be the D (6 bases). This CDR3 has 16 amino acids. Trimming took 5 bases from V and 3 from J, leaving 16 bases between them. Germline CDR1 and CDR2: SEHNR and FQNEAQ (reference sequence). The CDR3 here is CASSTNRDIDTGELFF. CDR3 coding DNA: TGTGCCAGCAGCACTAACCGGGACATAGACACCGGGGAGCTGTTTTTT.

This clone was observed a single time. This rearrangement joins TRBV11-2 to TRBJ2-5; 9 positions match TRBD2. Germline CDR1 SGHAT, CDR2 FQNNGV. The CDR3 extends over 15 amino acids. V lost 2 bases and J lost 2; bases outside the gene matches: 3. CDR3 DNA sequence: TGTGCCAGCAGCTTACTAGCGGGGAGGCAAGAGACCCAGTACTTC. This encodes CASSLLAGRQETQYF.

The sample holds a few counts of this clone. The chain employs TRBV30 and TRBJ1-5; maybe TRBD1 (5 bases). Germline CDR1 GTSNPN, CDR2 SVGIG (reference sequence). This CDR3 spans 13 amino acids. The V and J ends lost 3 bases and 9 bases respectively, with 15 bases between them. CDR3: CAWSPQPGGPQHF. DNA for the CDR3: TGTGCCTGGAGCCCCCAACCGGGGGGGCCCCAGCATTTT.

V gene TRBV7-9 combines with J gene TRBJ1-1, with D possibly matching TRBD1 (6 bases). Trimming stripped 2 bases from V and 1 base from J, with 11 bases between. CDR1 is SEHNR, CDR2 FQNEAQ, per germline (reference sequence). CDR3 length equals 15 residues. This CDR3 is CASSLSWGQNTEAFF. The CDR3 DNA follows: TGTGCCAGCAGCTTATCTTGGGGGCAGAACACTGAAGCTTTCTTT.

This chain links TRBV29-1 with TRBJ1-2; D is uncertain. There are 13 residues in the CDR3. The V end lost 0 bases, the J end lost 3 bases, and 8 bases lay between the germline ends. Looked up from germline, CDR1 is SQVTM and CDR2 is ANQGSEA. CDR3 loop: CSVEDSVYYGYTF. CDR3 bases: TGCAGCGTTGAAGATTCGGTTTACTATGGCTACACCTTC. Variable domain in full (rest from reference TRBV29-1 and TRBJ1-2): SAVISQKPSRDICQRGTSLTIQCQVDSQVTMMFWYRQQPGQSLTLIATANQGSEATYESGFVIDKFPISRPNLTFSTLTVSNMSPEDSSIYLCSVEDSVYYGYTFGSGTRLTVV.

The V gene is TRBV27, the J gene TRBJ2-7, with a tentative D call TRBD1 (6 bases). Germline V lookup: CDR1 MNHEY, CDR2 SMNVEV (reference sequence). Deletions cut 8 bases from V and 5 bases from J, with 28 bases between. The CDR3 runs to 17 residues. CDR3 protein: CASGTSTGLKIIDEQYF. The CDR3 DNA reads TGTGCCAGCGGGACCAGTACAGGGTTGAAGATAATCGACGAGCAGTACTTC.

J is TRBJ2-3 and V is TRBV19; D unclear. The CDR3 runs 13 residues. From germline, CDR1 is LNHDA and CDR2 SQIVND (reference sequence). V lost 1 base, J lost 1 base, and 3 bases lay in between. The CDR3 region has the DNA TGTGCCAGTAGTATAGCGGGCACAGATACGCAGTATTTT. Its protein is CASSIAGTDTQYF.

The V gene is TRBV28, the J gene TRBJ1-5; D is ambiguous. Trimming took 3 bases from V and 7 from J, leaving 16 bases between them. The germline CDR1 and CDR2 sequences are MDHEN and SYDVKM. The CDR3 runs 15 residues. The CDR3 DNA is TGTGCCAGCAGTTTCCCCGACGGACGAGGGCAGCCCCAGCATTTT. Translation: CASSFPDGRGQPQHF.

This chain connects TRBV6-4 to TRBJ2-1, with D hard to call. The CDR3 has 17 residues. Germline assignment: CDR1 MRHNA and CDR2 SNTAGT. V dropped 7 bases and J dropped 14 bases, with 33 bases sitting between them. The CDR3 protein is CASILYSITLRIYREFF. For the CDR3, the DNA is TGTGCCAGCATCTTGTACTCGATCACACTTCGTATTTATCGGGAGTTCTTC.